A few counts support the clone carrying this T cell receptor (beta chain). Its antigen is unknown. Germline V gene sequence: CDR1 MDHEN, CDR2 SYDVKM. This CDR3 is built from 15 residues. V gave up 6 bases and J gave up 1 base; unmatched junction bases: 6. In TCRdb, the RACE reads were re-called with MiXCR into one record per CDR3 protein. Of roughly 40,000 distinct CDR3 sequences in the sample, around an eighth were seen once. Specified time point: pre-sensitization, week 0. Treatment described: therapeutic diphenylcyclopropenone sensitization with weekly scalp DPC. The sample belongs to a study of human T cells and chemical hapten exposure. Findings of the study overall: Once DPC sensitization occurred, TCRs above 1 in 1000 frequency showed no change.

This clonotype was sampled from a woman in her 30s with alopecia areata. Some clones in this sample may be carry-over from other donors' samples. Source: whole blood, taken in connection with sensitization to the hapten diphenylcyclopropenone (DPC). The V call is TRBV28, the J call TRBJ2-7; 10 nucleotides agree with TRBD2. The CDR3 here is CASRKLAGSSYEQYF. CDR3 sequence (DNA): TGTGCCAGCAGAAAACTAGCGGGGTCTTCCTACGAGCAGTACTTC.